This T cell receptor (beta chain) was obtained from a study of blood T cell repertoires in COVID-19. At the level of the study: Acute and convalescent COVID-19 specimens originated in the United States, Italy and Spain. Sources were T cells, B-cell-depleted T cells, or PBMCs; the material itself was cDNA or gDNA.

How the authors handled the data: Amplification of reference gene primers was used by the study to estimate nucleated cell counts. Only in-frame clones appear in the TCRdb table, and some are missing; sequencing was by immunoSEQ multiplex PCR. The V and J calls and clone size were taken over from that table, and D and trimming were inferred from the DNA. The table lists approximately 35,000 clones, 75% to 85% of them singletons, with more than 6.5% in the top ten. V lost 3 bases, J lost 2 bases, and 6 bases lay in between. The CDR3 runs 13 residues. The germline V gene encodes CDR1 MNHEY and CDR2 SVGAGI.

V and J are TRBV6-5 and TRBJ2-3; D unresolved. The clonotype was recovered from a man between 60 and 75 years old with active COVID-19. Sequencing was done on a sample of peripheral blood. CDR3 nucleotide sequence: TGTGCCAGCAGTTATAGAGTCACAGATACGCAGTATTTT. This sequence encodes CASSYRVTDTQYF.